This entry lists 10 T cell receptor beta chains sequenced from one sample in a study of control samples from healthy donors and cancer patients. Libraries were prepared by immunoSEQ multiplex PCR; TCRdb keeps only in-frame clonotypes and omits some of them. The sample contains roughly 120,000 clones, around 89% of which appear only once. The sequencing sample was made of blood. The receptors come from a woman in her forties or fifties in good health.

The rearrangement joins TRBV15 to TRBJ1-1; possibly TRBD1 for D (5 bases). The CDR3 contains 16 residues. Germline values: CDR1 LNHNV, CDR2 YYDKDF (reference sequence). Trimming cost V 0 bases and J 10 bases, with 21 bases left between them. CDR3 in DNA: TGTGCCACCAGCAGAGACTTTCCGATGGGGGGAAGTGGAGCTTTCTTT. Translated: CATSRDFPMGGSGAFF.

The V gene is TRBV12-3 or TRBV12-4, the J gene TRBJ1-5; the match to TRBD1 covers 8 bases. V was pared by 6 bases and J by 7 bases, with 5 bases of the junction left unmatched. The CDR3 spans 13 residues. The CDR3, as DNA: TGTGCCAGCAGGACAGGGGACCGGCAGCCCCAGCATTTT. This encodes CASRTGDRQPQHF.

This chain links TRBV4-1 with TRBJ1-2, with 8 bases fitting TRBD1. The CDR3 spans 14 residues. The V gene end was trimmed by 2 bases and the J gene end by 8 bases; junction bases not matched to a gene: 7. Germline CDR1 is MGHRA and CDR2 is YSYEKL. The CDR3 DNA is TGCGCCAGCAGCCAACCGGGACAGGTTGGCGGCTACACCTTC. Protein: CASSQPGQVGGYTF.

This clone was recorded only once. This chain links TRBV3-1 (or the pseudogene TRBV3-2) with TRBJ2-3; no clear D gene. Trimming stripped 5 bases from V and 2 bases from J, with 8 bases between. Per the germline V gene, CDR1 is LGHDT and CDR2 is YNNKEL (reference sequence). This CDR3 has 13 amino acids. The CDR3 nucleotides read TGTGCCAGCAGCAACCCGCCCACAGATACGCAGTATTTT. It codes for CASSNPPTDTQYF.

This sequence joins TRBV6-5 and TRBJ2-3, with D possibly TRBD2 on 7 matching bases. The CDR3 has 15 amino acids. CDR1 and CDR2 (germline): MNHEY, SVGAGI. Trimming shortened V by 2 bases and J by 2 bases, and 11 bases separated the two germline ends. In DNA, the CDR3 is TGTGCCAGCAGTTACAGGGGGGGCTTCACAGATACGCAGTATTTT. Its protein is CASSYRGGFTDTQYF.

The chain couples TRBV9 to TRBJ1-2, with D perhaps matching TRBD1 (5 bases). Germline values: CDR1 SGDLS, CDR2 YYNGEE. This CDR3 spans 16 amino acids. Trimming shortened V by 4 bases and J by 3 bases, and 19 bases separated the two germline ends. In DNA, the CDR3 is TGTGCCAGCAGCTTGCAACAGGCGGCCGGCGACTATGGCTACACCTTC. Translation gives CASSLQQAAGDYGYTF. The full variable domain, rest sourced from reference TRBV9 and TRBJ1-2, is DSGVTQTPKHLITATGQRVTLRCSPRSGDLSVYWYQQSLDQGLQFLIQYYNGEERAKGNILERFSAQQFPDLHSELNLSSLELGDSALYFCASSLQQAAGDYGYTFGSGTRLTVV.

This clone was counted between two and nine times. The gene calls are TRBV5-4 and TRBJ2-1; D is ambiguous. Per germline, CDR1 SGHNT and CDR2 YYREEE (reference sequence). There are 16 residues in the CDR3. V lost 0 bases to trimming and J lost 0 bases, with 10 bases between them. CDR3 sequence: CASSLEAASSYNEQFF. CDR3 nucleotide sequence: TGTGCCAGCAGCTTGGAGGCGGCGAGCTCCTACAATGAGCAGTTCTTC.

The V and J genes are TRBV7-6 and TRBJ1-4; no definite D call. Trimming stripped 2 bases from V and 0 bases from J, with 13 bases between. CDR1 SGHVS and CDR2 FNYEAQ come from the germline V gene. This CDR3 has 17 amino acids. In nucleotides, the CDR3 is TGTGCCAGCAGCTTAATCTATCGTGTTGCAACTAATGAAAAACTGTTTTTT. Protein product: CASSLIYRVATNEKLFF. Using reference TRBV7-6 and TRBJ1-4 for the parts outside the CDR3, the full variable domain is GAGVSQSPRYKVTKRGQDVALRCDPISGHVSLYWYRQALGQGPEFLTYFNYEAQQDKSGLPNDRFSAERPEGSISTLTIQRTEQRDSAMYRCASSLIYRVATNEKLFFGSGTQLSVL.

The V call is TRBV6-4, the J call TRBJ2-1, with TRBD1 as a possible D gene (6 bases). The CDR3 runs to 13 residues. Trimming shortened V by 4 bases and J by 8 bases, and 12 bases separated the two germline ends. Germline CDR1 reads MRHNA; CDR2 reads SNTAGT. CDR3: CASSVSQGYEQFF. CDR3 nucleotide sequence: TGTGCCAGCAGTGTTTCACAGGGCTATGAGCAGTTCTTC.

The chain joins TRBV24-1 to TRBJ1-1; unclear D gene. V shed 3 bases and J shed 5 bases, with 9 bases lying between them. There are 13 residues in the CDR3. Germline CDR1 reads KGHDR; CDR2 reads SFDVKD. The CDR3 region is CATSDGEVTEAFF. In DNA form, the CDR3 reads TGTGCCACCAGTGATGGAGAGGTTACTGAAGCTTTCTTT.